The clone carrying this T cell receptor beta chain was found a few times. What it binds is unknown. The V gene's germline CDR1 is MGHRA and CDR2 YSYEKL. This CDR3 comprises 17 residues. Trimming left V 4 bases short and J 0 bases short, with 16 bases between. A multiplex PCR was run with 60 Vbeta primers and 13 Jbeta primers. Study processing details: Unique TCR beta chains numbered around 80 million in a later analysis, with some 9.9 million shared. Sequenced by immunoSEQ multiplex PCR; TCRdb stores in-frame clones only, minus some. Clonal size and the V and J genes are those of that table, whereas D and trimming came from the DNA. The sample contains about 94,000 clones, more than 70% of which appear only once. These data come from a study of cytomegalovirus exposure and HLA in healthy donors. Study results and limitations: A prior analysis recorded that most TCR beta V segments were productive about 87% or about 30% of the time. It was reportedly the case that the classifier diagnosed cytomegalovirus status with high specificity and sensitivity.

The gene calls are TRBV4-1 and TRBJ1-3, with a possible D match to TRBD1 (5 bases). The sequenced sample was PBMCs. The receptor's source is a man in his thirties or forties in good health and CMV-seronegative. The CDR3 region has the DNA TGCGCCAGCAGCCGTGGGGGGTTAGTAAACTCTGGAAACACCATATATTTT. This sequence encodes CASSRGGLVNSGNTIYF.